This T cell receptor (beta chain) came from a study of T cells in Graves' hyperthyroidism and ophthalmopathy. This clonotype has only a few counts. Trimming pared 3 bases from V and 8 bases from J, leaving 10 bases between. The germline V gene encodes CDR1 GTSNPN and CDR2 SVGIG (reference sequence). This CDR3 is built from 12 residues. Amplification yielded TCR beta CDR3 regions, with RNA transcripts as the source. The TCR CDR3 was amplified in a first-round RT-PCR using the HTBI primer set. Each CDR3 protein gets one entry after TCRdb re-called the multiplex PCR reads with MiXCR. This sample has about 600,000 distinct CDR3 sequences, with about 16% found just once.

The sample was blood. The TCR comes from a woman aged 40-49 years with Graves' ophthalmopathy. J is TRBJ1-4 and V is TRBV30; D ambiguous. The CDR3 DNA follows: TGTGCCTGGAGCTGGGGTGGCGAAAAACTGTTTTTT. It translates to CAWSWGGEKLFF.